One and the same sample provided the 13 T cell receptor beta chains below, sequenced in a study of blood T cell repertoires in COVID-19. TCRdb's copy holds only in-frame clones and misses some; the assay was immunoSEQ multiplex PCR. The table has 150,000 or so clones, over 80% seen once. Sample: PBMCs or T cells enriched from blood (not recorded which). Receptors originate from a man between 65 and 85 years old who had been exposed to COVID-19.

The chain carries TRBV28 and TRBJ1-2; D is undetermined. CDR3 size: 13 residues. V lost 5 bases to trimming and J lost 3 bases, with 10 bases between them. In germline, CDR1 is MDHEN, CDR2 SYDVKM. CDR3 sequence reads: CASSTLTDYGYTF. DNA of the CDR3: TGTGCCAGCAGTACCCTCACGGACTATGGCTACACCTTC.

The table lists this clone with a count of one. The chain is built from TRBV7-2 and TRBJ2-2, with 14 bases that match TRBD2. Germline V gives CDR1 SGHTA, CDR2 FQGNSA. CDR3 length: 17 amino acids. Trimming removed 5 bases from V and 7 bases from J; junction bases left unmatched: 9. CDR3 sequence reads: CASSKGLAGVLGGELFF. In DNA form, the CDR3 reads TGTGCCAGCAGCAAGGGACTAGCGGGAGTTCTGGGCGGGGAGCTGTTTTTT.

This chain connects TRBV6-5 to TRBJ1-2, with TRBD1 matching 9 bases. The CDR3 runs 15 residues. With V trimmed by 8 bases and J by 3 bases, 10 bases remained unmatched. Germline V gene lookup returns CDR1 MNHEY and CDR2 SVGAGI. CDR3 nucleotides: TGTGCCAGCTCTGTCCCGGGACAGGGCGACTATGGCTACACCTTC. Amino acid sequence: CASSVPGQGDYGYTF.

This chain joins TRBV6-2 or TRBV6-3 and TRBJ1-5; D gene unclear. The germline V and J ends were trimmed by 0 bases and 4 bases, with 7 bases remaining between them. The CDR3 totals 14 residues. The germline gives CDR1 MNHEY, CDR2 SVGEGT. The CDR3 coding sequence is TGTGCCAGCAGTTACTCAACAGTTAATCAGCCCCAGCATTTT. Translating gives CASSYSTVNQPQHF.

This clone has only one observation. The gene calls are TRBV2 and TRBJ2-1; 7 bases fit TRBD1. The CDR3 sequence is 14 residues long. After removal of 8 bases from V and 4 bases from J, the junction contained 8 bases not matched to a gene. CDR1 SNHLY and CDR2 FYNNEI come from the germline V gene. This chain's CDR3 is CASFRDRHYNEQFF. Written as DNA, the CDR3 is TGTGCCAGCTTTCGGGACAGACATTACAATGAGCAGTTCTTC.

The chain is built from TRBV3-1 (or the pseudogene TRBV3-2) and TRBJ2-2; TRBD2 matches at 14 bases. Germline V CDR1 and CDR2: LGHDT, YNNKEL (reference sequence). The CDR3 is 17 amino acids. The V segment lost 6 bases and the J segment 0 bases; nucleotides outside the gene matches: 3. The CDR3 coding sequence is TGTGCCAGCAGACCGGGACTAGCGGGAGCGAACACCGGGGAGCTGTTTTTT. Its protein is CASRPGLAGANTGELFF.

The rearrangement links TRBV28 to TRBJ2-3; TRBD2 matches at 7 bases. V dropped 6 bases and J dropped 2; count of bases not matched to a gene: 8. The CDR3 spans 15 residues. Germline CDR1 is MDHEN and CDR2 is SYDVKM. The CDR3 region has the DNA TGTGCCAGCAGACCGCCCGCGGGGGTCACAGATACGCAGTATTTT. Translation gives CASRPPAGVTDTQYF.

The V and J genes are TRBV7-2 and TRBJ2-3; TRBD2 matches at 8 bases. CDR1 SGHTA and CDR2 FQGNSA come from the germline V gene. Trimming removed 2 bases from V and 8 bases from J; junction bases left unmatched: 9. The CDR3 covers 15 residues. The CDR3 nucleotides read TGTGCCAGCAGCTTAAACGGGAGGGCCGGGGGTACGCAGTATTTT. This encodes CASSLNGRAGGTQYF.

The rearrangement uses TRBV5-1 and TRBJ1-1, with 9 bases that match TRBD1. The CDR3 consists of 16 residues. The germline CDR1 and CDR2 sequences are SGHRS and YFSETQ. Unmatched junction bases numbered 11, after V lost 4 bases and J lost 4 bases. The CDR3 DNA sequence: TGCGCCAGCAGCCCCGGTACAGGGGGCGCGAGCACTGAAGCTTTCTTT. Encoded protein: CASSPGTGGASTEAFF.

The CDR3 bases are TGTGCCAGCAGTCCACCCCCGCCAGGGTATGGCTACACCTTC. The encoded protein is CASSPPPPGYGYTF. The chain carries TRBV28 and TRBJ1-2, with D tentatively TRBD1 (5 bases). The CDR3 loop spans 14 amino acids. Per germline, CDR1 MDHEN and CDR2 SYDVKM. Trimming removed 5 bases at V and 5 bases at J, with 15 bases between.

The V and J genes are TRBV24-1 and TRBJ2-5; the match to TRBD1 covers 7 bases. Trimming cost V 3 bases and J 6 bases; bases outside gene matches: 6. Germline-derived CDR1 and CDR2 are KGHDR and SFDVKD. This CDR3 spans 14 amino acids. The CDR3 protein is CATSDTRQGKTQYF. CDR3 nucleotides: TGTGCCACCAGTGATACTCGACAGGGAAAGACCCAGTACTTC.

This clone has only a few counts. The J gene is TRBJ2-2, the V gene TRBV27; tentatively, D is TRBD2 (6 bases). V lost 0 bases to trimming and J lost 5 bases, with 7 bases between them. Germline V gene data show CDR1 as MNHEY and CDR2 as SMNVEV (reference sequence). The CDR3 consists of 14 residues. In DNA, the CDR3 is TGTGCCAGCAGTTTATCGACTAGTACCGGGGAGCTGTTTTTT. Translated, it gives CASSLSTSTGELFF.

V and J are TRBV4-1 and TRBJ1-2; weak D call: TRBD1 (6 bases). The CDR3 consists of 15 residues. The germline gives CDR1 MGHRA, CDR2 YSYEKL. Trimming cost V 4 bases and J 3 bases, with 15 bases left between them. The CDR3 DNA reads TGCGCCAGCAGCCGGGGGGGCCAGGACTACTATGGCTACACCTTC. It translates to CASSRGGQDYYGYTF.